Sequencing of this T cell receptor (beta chain) was carried out in a study of blood T cell repertoires in COVID-19 (dated by TCRdb to the early 2020s). In the study overall: Collaborator samples came from the United States, Italy and Spain and covered acute and convalescent phases of COVID-19. Deeply sampled blood TCRbeta repertoires from subjects exposed to, actively infected with, or recovered from COVID-19 were included in the dataset. Nearly every sample came with metadata listing a de-identified subject ID, COVID-19 status, age in years and sex. Samples were obtained from the ongoing ImmuneRACE study (first 160 participants) and from some 1,200 subjects provided by 6 global collaborators. The material from the prospective study consisted of cDNA or gDNA derived from T cells, B-cell-depleted T cells, or PBMCs. Where available, HLA class I and class II types were taken from metadata supplied by the sample provider and were not determined by assay-based typing. The repertoires were released in a freely available public database intended as a resource for research on the immune response to SARS-CoV-2.

As encoded in the germline V gene, CDR1 is KGHSH while CDR2 is LQKENI. Inclusive of the bounding cysteine and phenylalanine, the CDR3 is 16 residues long. The read is trimmed to its CDR3 DNA, 48 bases read in frame from base 1. V loses 5 bases at its end and J loses 4 bases; junction bases beyond the gene matches: 3. As concerns this clone: What this receptor recognizes is not known. No much larger clonotype is one base removed from it; base qualities were not supplied.

General findings and caveats noted by the study authors: How much clinical and demographic metadata was included differed by source and by participant, and the metadata was provided uncurated.

TCRbeta CDR3 regions were amplified from genomic DNA by means of the immunoSEQ Assay, a bias-controlled multiplex PCR. As for how the authors treated the data: Nucleated cell counts per sample were estimated from amplification of reference gene primers within the assay. To quantify the absolute abundance of each unique TCRbeta CDR3 rearrangement, sequence reads were collapsed and filtered. For each sample, productive Simpson clonality was calculated as the square root of Simpson's diversity index across productive rearrangements. The table comes from immuneACCESS by way of TCRdb, which keeps in-frame sequences with V and J called. Part of the clones is missing from these tables; in studies checked, under half for an unresolved V gene and the rest for unknown reasons. That table furnishes V, J and clone size, whereas the DNA furnished D and trimming. The sample yields about 400,000 clones; about 89% were counted once. The biggest ten clones account for 4.3% of the sample.

The collaborating institutions used their own protocols to collect whole blood in K2EDTA tubes. For TCRbeta analysis, collaborator samples were shipped as frozen whole blood, as isolated PBMCs, or as DNA extracted from either sample type. Source material: peripheral blood. The chain couples TRBV18 to TRBJ2-6; 12 bases in the junction line up with TRBD1. The clonotype originates from a woman aged 30 to 39 with acute or convalescent COVID-19. The CDR3 protein sequence reads: CASSRDRGRGANVLTF. The DNA reads as follows: TGTGCCAGCTCAAGGGACAGGGGGCGAGGGGCCAACGTCCTGACTTTC.